The 8 T cell receptor beta chains listed next were all sequenced from one sample in a study of response to subunit inactivated influenza vaccine. A single record per CDR3 protein comes from TCRdb applying MiXCR to the RT-PCR reads. Among 280,000 or so distinct CDR3 sequences, 21% were seen once, and the ten largest hold roughly 10%. The sample here was PBMCs from blood, taken approximately 20 months after vaccination. The receptors originated from a man in his fifties or sixties who received an inactivated influenza vaccine.

This clonotype occurred a few times. The chain recombines TRBV4-1 with TRBJ1-1, with D uncertain. Trimming shortened V by 4 bases and J by 0 bases, and 15 bases separated the two germline ends. Per germline, CDR1 MGHRA and CDR2 YSYEKL. CDR3 length equals 16 residues. In nucleotides, the CDR3 is TGCGCCAGCAGCCCCAACCGGATCTCCCTGAACACTGAAGCTTTCTTT. Translated: CASSPNRISLNTEAFF.

J is TRBJ2-5 and V is TRBV5-5; D remains ambiguous. The CDR3 has 13 amino acids. Germline loops: CDR1 SGHKS, CDR2 YYEKEE (reference sequence). V was pared by 0 bases and J by 4 bases, with 7 bases between. This CDR3 reads CASSLGPSETQYF. The CDR3 DNA reads TGTGCCAGCAGCTTGGGCCCCTCAGAGACCCAGTACTTC.

This sequence joins TRBV6-1 and TRBJ2-1; TRBD2 is a possible D gene (5 bases). The V gene lost 3 bases and the J gene lost 10 bases, with 13 bases spanning the gap. The CDR3 contains 13 residues. Germline values: CDR1 MNHNS, CDR2 SASEGT. The CDR3 nucleotides read TGTGCCAGCAGTGATTTCCAAGGAGGCGAGCAGTTCTTC. Translating it yields CASSDFQGGEQFF.

The V gene is TRBV6-6, the J gene TRBJ1-3, with a tentative D call TRBD1 (6 bases). Trimming took 7 bases from V and 0 from J, leaving 7 bases between them. The length of the CDR3 is 13 residues. Germline assignment: CDR1 MNHNY and CDR2 SVGAGI (reference sequence). The CDR3 loop reads CASKGGSGNTIYF. In DNA form, the CDR3 reads TGTGCCAGCAAAGGGGGCTCTGGAAACACCATATATTTT.

V usage is TRBV7-9 and J usage is TRBJ2-5; D is possibly TRBD2 (5 bases). Germline values: CDR1 SEHNR, CDR2 FQNEAQ (reference sequence). The CDR3 length is 13 residues. V was cut by 7 bases and J by 1 base, with 10 bases left in between. For the CDR3, the DNA is TGTGCCAGCAACTACGGGGTCCAAGAGACCCAGTACTTC. As protein: CASNYGVQETQYF.

V and J are TRBV4-3 and TRBJ2-4, with 12 bases lining up with TRBD1. V was pared by 4 bases and J by 5 bases, with 3 bases of the junction left unmatched. Germline V gives CDR1 LGHNA, CDR2 YSLEER. There are 15 residues in the CDR3. The CDR3 here is CASSRDRGLENIQYF. CDR3 nucleotide sequence: TGCGCCAGCAGCCGGGACAGGGGGCTGGAAAACATTCAGTACTTC.

This clonotype was recorded many times. V is TRBV6-2 or TRBV6-3 and J is TRBJ2-1, with 7 bases matching TRBD1. V gave up 5 bases and J gave up 6 bases; unmatched junction bases: 4. The CDR3 contains 13 residues. Germline CDR1 and CDR2: MNHEY and SVGEGT. The CDR3 is CASSRRQGNEQFF. In DNA form, the CDR3 reads TGTGCCAGCAGTCGGAGACAGGGCAATGAGCAGTTCTTC.

The chain couples TRBV6-6 to TRBJ2-5; TRBD1 matches 9 bases. The trim removed 1 base at V and 2 bases at J, leaving 2 bases unmatched. The CDR3 sequence is 15 residues long. The germline CDR1 and CDR2 sequences are MNHNY and SVGAGI (reference sequence). CDR3 amino acids: CASSYWTGDQETQYF. CDR3 nucleotide sequence: TGTGCCAGCAGTTACTGGACAGGGGATCAAGAGACCCAGTACTTC.